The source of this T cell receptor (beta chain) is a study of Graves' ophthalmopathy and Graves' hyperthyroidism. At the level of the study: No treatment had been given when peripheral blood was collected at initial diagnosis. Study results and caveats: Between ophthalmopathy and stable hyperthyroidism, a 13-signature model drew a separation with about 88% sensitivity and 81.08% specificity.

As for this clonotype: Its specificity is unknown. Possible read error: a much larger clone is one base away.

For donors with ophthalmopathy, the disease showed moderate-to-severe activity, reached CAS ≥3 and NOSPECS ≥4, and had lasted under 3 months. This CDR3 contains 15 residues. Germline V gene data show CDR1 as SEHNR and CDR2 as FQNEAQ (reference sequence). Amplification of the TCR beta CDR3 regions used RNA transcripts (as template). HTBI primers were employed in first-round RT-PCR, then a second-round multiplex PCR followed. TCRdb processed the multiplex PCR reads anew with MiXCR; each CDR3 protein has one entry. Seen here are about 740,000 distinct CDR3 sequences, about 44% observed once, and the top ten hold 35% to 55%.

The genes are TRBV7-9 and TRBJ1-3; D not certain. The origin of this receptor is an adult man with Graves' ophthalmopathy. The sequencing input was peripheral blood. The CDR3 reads CASSPPGGLRNTVYF. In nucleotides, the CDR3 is TGTGCCAGCAGCCCGCCCGGCGGCCTTCGAAACACCGTATATTTT.